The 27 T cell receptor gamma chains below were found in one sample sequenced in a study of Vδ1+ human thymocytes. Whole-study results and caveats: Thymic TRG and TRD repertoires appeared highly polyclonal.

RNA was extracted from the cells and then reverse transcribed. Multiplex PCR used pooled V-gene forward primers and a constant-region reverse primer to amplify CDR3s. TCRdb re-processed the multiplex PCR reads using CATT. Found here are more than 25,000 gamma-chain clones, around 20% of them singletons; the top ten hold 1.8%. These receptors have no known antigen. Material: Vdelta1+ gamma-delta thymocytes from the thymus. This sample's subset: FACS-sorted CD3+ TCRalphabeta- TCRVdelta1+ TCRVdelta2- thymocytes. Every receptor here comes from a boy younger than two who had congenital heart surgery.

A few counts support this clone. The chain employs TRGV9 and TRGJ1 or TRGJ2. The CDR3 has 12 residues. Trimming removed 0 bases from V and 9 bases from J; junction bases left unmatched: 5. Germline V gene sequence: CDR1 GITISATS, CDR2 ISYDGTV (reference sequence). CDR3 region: CALWEVSGKKLF. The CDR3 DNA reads TGTGCCTTGTGGGAGGTGAGCGGTAAGAAACTCTTT.

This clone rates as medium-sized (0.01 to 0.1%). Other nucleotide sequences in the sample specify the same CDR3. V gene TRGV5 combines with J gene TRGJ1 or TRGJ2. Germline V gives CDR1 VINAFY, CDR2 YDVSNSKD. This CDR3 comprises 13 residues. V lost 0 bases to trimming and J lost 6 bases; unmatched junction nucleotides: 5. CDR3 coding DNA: TGTGCCACCTGGGACAGGCGTCGTTATAAGAAACTCTTT. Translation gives CATWDRRRYKKLF.

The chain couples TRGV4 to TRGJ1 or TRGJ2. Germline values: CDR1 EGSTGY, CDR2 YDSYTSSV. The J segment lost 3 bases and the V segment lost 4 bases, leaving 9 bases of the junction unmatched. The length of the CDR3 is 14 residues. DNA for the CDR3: TGTGCCACCTGGGACGGCACCCCTTATTATAAGAAACTCTTT. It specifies CATWDGTPYYKKLF.

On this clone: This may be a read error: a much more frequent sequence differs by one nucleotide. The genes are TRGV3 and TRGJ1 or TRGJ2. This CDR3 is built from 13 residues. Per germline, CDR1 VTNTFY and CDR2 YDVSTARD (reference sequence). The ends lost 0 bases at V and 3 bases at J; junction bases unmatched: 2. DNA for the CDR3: TGTGCCACCTGGGACAGGAGTTATTATAAGAAACTCTTT. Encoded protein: CATWDRSYYKKLF.

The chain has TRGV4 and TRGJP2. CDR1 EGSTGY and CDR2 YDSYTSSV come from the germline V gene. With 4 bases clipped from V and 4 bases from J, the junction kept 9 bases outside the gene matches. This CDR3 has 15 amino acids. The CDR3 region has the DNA TGTGCCACCTGGGAGGAGAAGAATAGTGATTGGATCAAGACGTTT. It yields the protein CATWEEKNSDWIKTF.

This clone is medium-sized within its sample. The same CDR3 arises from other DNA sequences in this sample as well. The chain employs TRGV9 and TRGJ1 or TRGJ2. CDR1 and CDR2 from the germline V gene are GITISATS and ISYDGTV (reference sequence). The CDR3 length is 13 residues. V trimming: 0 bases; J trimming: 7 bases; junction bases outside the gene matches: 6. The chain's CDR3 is CALWEVHRYKKLF. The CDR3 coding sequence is TGTGCCTTGTGGGAGGTGCACCGCTATAAGAAACTCTTT.

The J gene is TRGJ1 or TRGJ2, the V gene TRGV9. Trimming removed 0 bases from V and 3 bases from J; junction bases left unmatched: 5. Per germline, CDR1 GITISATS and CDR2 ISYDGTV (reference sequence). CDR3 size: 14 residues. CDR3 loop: CALWEVVPYYKKLF. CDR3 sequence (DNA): TGTGCCTTGTGGGAGGTGGTCCCTTATTATAAGAAACTCTTT.

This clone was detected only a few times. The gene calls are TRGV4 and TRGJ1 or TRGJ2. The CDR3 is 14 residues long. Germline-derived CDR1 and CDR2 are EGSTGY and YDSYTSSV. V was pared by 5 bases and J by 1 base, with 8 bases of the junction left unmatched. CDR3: CATWARFNYYKKLF. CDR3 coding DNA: TGTGCCACCTGGGCTAGGTTTAATTATTATAAGAAACTCTTT.

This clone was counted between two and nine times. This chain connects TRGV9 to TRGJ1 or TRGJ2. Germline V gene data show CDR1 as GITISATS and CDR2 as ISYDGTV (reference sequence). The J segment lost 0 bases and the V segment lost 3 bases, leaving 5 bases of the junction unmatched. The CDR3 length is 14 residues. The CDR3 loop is CALWEMLNYYKKLF. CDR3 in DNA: TGTGCCTTGTGGGAGATGCTGAATTATTATAAGAAACTCTTT.

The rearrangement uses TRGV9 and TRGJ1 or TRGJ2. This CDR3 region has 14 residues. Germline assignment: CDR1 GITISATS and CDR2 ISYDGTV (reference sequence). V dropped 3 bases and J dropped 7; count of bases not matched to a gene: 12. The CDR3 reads CALWEPPKGYKKLF. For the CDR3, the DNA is TGTGCCTTGTGGGAGCCTCCTAAGGGATATAAGAAACTCTTT.

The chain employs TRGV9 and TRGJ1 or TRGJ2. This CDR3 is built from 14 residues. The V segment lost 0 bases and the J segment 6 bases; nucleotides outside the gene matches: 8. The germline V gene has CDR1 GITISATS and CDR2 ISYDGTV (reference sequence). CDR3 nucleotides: TGTGCCTTGTGGGAGGTGAAGAATATTTATAAGAAACTCTTT. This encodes CALWEVKNIYKKLF.

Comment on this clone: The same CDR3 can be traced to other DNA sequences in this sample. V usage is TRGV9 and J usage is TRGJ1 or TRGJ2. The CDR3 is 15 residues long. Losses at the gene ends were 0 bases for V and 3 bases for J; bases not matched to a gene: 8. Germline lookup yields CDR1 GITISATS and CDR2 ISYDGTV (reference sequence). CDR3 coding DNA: TGTGCCTTGTGGGAGGTGCTAGGGCCTTATTATAAGAAACTCTTT. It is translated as CALWEVLGPYYKKLF.

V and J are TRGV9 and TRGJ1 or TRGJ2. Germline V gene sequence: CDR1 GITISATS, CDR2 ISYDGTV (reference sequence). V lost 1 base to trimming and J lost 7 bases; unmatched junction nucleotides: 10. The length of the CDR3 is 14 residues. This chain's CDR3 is CALWEVRVGYKKLF. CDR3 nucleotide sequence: TGTGCCTTGTGGGAGGTCCGGGTAGGATATAAGAAACTCTTT.

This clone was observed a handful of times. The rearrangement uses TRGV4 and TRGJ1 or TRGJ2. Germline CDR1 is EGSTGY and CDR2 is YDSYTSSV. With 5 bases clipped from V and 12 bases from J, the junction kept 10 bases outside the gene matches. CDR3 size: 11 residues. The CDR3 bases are TGTGCCACCTGGGCCAGCCTTTGGAAACTCTTT. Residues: CATWASLWKLF.

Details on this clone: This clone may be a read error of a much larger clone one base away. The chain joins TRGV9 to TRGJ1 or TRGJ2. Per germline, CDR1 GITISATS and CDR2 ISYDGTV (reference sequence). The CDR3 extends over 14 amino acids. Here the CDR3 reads CTLWEVRNYYKKLF. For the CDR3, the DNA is TGTACCTTGTGGGAGGTGCGGAATTATTATAAGAAACTCTTT.

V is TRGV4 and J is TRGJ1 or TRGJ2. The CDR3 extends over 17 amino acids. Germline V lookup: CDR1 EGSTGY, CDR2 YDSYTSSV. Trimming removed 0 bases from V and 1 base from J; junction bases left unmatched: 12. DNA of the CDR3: TGTGCCACCTGGGATGGGCCGCTGGGGCGAAATTATTATAAGAAACTCTTT. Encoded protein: CATWDGPLGRNYYKKLF.

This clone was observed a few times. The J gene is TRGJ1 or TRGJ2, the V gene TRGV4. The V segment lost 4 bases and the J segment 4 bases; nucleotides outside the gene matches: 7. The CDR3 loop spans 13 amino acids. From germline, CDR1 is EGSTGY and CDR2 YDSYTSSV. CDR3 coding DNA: TGTGCCACCTGGGACCGACCGTATTATAAGAAACTCTTT. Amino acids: CATWDRPYYKKLF.

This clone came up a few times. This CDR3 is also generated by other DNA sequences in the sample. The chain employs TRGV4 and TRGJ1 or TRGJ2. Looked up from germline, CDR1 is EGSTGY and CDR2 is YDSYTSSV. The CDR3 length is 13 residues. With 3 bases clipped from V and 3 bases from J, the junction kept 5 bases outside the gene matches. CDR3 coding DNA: TGTGCCACCTGGGATTCACCTTATTATAAGAAACTCTTT. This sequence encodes CATWDSPYYKKLF.

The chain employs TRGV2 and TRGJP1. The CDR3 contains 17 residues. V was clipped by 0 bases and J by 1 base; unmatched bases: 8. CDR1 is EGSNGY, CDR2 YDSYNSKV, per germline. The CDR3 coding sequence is TGTGCCACCTGGGACGGGCCGTGGGGTACCACTGGTTGGTTCAAGATATTT. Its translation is CATWDGPWGTTGWFKIF.

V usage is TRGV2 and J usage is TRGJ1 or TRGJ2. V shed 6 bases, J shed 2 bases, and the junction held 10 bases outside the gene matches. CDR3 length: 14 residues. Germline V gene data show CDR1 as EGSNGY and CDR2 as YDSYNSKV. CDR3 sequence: CATWKPRYYYKKLF. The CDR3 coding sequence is TGTGCCACCTGGAAACCCCGATATTATTATAAGAAACTCTTT.

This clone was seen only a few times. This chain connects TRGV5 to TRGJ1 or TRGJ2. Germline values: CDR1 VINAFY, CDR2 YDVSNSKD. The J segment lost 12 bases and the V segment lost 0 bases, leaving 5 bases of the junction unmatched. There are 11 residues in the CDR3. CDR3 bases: TGTGCCACCTGGGACAGGGTGGGGAAACTCTTT. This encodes CATWDRVGKLF.

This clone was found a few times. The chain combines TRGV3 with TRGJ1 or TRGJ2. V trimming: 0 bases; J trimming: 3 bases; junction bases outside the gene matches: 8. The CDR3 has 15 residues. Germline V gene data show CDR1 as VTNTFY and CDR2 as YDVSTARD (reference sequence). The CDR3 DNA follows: TGTGCCACCTGGGACAGGCTCCTTACTTATTATAAGAAACTCTTT. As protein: CATWDRLLTYYKKLF.

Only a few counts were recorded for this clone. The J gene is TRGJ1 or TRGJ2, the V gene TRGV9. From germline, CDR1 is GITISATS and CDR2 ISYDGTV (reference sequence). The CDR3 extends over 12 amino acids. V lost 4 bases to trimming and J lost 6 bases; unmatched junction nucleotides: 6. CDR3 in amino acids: CALWDSPYKKLF. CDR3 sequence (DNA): TGTGCCTTGTGGGATAGTCCTTATAAGAAACTCTTT.

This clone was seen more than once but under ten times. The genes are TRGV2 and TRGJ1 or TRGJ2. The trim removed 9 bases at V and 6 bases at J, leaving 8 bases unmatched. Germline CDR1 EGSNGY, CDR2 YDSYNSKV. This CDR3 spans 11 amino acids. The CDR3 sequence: CATSQGYKKLF. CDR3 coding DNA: TGTGCCACCAGTCAGGGTTATAAGAAACTCTTT.

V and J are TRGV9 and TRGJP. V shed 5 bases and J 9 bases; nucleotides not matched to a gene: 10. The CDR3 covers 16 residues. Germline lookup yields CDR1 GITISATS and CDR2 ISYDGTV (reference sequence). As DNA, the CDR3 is TGTGCCTTGTGGGCCAAGGAGGTGTTGGGCAAAAAAATCAAGGTATTT. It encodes CALWAKEVLGKKIKVF.

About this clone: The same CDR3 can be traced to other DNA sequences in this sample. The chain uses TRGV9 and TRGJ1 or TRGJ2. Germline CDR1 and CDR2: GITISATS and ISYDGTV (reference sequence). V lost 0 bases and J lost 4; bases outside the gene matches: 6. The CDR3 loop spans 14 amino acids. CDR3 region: CALWEVQGYYKKLF. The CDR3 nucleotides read TGTGCCTTGTGGGAGGTGCAGGGGTATTATAAGAAACTCTTT.

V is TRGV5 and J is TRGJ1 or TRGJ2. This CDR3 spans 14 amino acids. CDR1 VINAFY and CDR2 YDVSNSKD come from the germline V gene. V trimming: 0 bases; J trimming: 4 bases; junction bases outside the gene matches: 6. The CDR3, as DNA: TGTGCCACCTGGGACAGGTTCGGATATTATAAGAAACTCTTT. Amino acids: CATWDRFGYYKKLF.